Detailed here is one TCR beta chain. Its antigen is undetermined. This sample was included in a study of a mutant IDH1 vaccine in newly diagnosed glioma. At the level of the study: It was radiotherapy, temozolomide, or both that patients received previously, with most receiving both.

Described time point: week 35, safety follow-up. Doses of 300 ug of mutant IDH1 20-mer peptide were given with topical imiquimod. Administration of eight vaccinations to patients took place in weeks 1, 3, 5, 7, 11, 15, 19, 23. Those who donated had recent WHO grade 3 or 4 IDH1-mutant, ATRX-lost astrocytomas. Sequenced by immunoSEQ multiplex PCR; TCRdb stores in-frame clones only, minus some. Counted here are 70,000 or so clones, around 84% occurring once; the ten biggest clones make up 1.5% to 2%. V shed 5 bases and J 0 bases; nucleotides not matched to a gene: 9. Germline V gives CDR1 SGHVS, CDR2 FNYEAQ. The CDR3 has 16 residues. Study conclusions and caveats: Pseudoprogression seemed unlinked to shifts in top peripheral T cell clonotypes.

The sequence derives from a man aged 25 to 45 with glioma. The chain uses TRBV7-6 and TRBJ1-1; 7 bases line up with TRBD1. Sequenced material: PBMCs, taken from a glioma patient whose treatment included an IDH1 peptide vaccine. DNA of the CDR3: TGTGCCAGCAGCCTCCGACAGGGTTGGATGAACACTGAAGCTTTCTTT. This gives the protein CASSLRQGWMNTEAFF.